Listed below are T cell receptor beta chains from one sample, sequenced in a study of T-cell reconstitution after alpha-beta-depleted transplantation in children. TCRdb analysed the PCR reads with MiXCR anew, one entry per CDR3 protein. The data show roughly 200,000 distinct CDR3 sequences, with roughly 14% seen just once and under 15% held by the top ten. The starting material was PBMCs from the stem cell graft donor, obtained from the stem cell graft. Source of these receptors: a human donor who donated a stem cell graft to a child with acute lymphoblastic leukemia. CDR3s include the opening cysteine and the closing phenylalanine or tryptophan. D genes are given only for firm matches. For some rows the clone size is stated as once, few or many, or as a class when expanded; others skip it.

CDR3aa: CASSMYTGERTGELFF; CDR3nt: TGTGCCAGTAGTATGTATACGGGAGAGAGGACCGGGGAGCTGTTTTTT; abundance: many; j_gene: TRBJ2-2; v_gene: TRBV19; d_gene: NA
CDR3aa: CSVDPTRGQGTQYF; CDR3nt: TGCAGCGTTGATCCAACTAGGGGGCAGGGGACCCAGTACTTC; abundance: many; j_gene: TRBJ2-5; v_gene: TRBV29-1; d_gene: TRBD1
CDR3aa: CASSSSPGQGNEQYF; CDR3nt: TGTGCCAGCAGTTCTAGTCCGGGACAGGGCAACGAGCAGTACTTC; abundance: few; j_gene: TRBJ2-7; v_gene: TRBV12-3/TRBV12-4; d_gene: TRBD1
CDR3aa: CASSLAGGPNEQFF; CDR3nt: TGTGCCAGCAGTTTAGCGGGAGGGCCAAATGAGCAGTTCTTC; abundance: many; j_gene: TRBJ2-1; v_gene: TRBV6-5; d_gene: TRBD2
CDR3aa: CASSGRLGTGELFF; CDR3nt: TGTGCCAGCAGTGGCCGCTTAGGGACCGGGGAGCTGTTTTTT; abundance: few; j_gene: TRBJ2-2; v_gene: TRBV25-1; d_gene: NA
CDR3aa: CASSLQGAVQYF; CDR3nt: TGTGCCAGCAGTCTACAGGGGGCCGTGCAGTACTTC; abundance: many; j_gene: TRBJ2-7; v_gene: TRBV27; d_gene: TRBD1
CDR3aa: CASRRTGMKNSQYF; CDR3nt: TGTGCCAGCAGAAGGACAGGGATGAAAAACAGTCAGTACTTC; abundance: few; j_gene: TRBJ2-4; v_gene: TRBV12-3/TRBV12-4; d_gene: TRBD1
CDR3aa: CASSQDQAGTGRWEQYF; CDR3nt: TGCGCCAGCAGCCAAGACCAGGCCGGGACAGGGAGGTGGGAGCAGTACTTC; abundance: many; j_gene: TRBJ2-7; v_gene: TRBV4-1; d_gene: TRBD1
CDR3aa: CSVEGRDFWSSGEQFF; CDR3nt: TGCAGCGTTGAAGGACGGGACTTCTGGAGTTCCGGTGAGCAGTTCTTC; abundance: many; j_gene: TRBJ2-1; v_gene: TRBV29-1; d_gene: NA
CDR3aa: CASSPLARGRKNQPQHF; CDR3nt: TGTGCCAGCAGCCCCCTTGCGCGGGGGAGGAAGAATCAGCCCCAGCATTTT; abundance: NA; j_gene: TRBJ1-5; v_gene: TRBV7-8; d_gene: NA
CDR3aa: CASSAGTSGQETQYF; CDR3nt: TGTGCCAGCAGCGCCGGGACTAGCGGCCAAGAGACCCAGTACTTC; abundance: NA; j_gene: TRBJ2-5; v_gene: TRBV4-2; d_gene: TRBD2
CDR3aa: CASSAGPASDGEQFF; CDR3nt: TGCGCCAGCAGCGCGGGACCTGCGTCAGACGGTGAGCAGTTCTTC; abundance: many; j_gene: TRBJ2-1; v_gene: TRBV5-1; d_gene: NA
CDR3aa: CASQKAGGVNEQFF; CDR3nt: TGTGCCAGCCAGAAAGCGGGAGGGGTCAATGAGCAGTTCTTC; abundance: many; j_gene: TRBJ2-1; v_gene: TRBV28; d_gene: TRBD2
CDR3aa: CASSLAPGGGQGALSYEQYF; CDR3nt: TGTGCCAGCAGCTTAGCCCCAGGTGGGGGACAGGGGGCCTTATCCTACGAGCAGTACTTC; abundance: few; j_gene: TRBJ2-7; v_gene: TRBV7-2; d_gene: TRBD1
CDR3aa: CSARDRGFSGGSYNEQFF; CDR3nt: TGCAGTGCTAGAGATCGGGGGTTTAGCGGGGGGTCCTACAATGAGCAGTTCTTC; abundance: NA; j_gene: TRBJ2-1; v_gene: TRBV20-1; d_gene: TRBD2
CDR3aa: CASRLFGQGLNSPLHF; CDR3nt: TGTGCCAGCAGACTCTTCGGACAGGGCCTAAATTCACCCCTCCACTTT; abundance: few; j_gene: TRBJ1-6; v_gene: TRBV6-1; d_gene: TRBD1
CDR3aa: CASSERPFNEKLFF; CDR3nt: TGTGCCAGCAGCGAAAGACCCTTTAATGAAAAACTGTTTTTT; abundance: many; j_gene: TRBJ1-4; v_gene: TRBV7-8; d_gene: NA
CDR3aa: CSVEEVMGEQYF; CDR3nt: TGCAGCGTTGAAGAGGTGATGGGCGAGCAGTACTTC; abundance: many; j_gene: TRBJ2-7; v_gene: TRBV29-1; d_gene: NA
CDR3aa: CASSLRQGVQDGYTF; CDR3nt: TGTGCCAGCAGCCTGAGACAGGGTGTTCAGGATGGCTACACCTTC; abundance: NA; j_gene: TRBJ1-2; v_gene: TRBV5-5; d_gene: TRBD1
CDR3aa: CASSYGRYEKLFF; CDR3nt: TGTGCCAGCAGTTACGGCAGATATGAAAAACTGTTTTTT; abundance: many; j_gene: TRBJ1-4; v_gene: TRBV6-5; d_gene: NA
CDR3aa: CASSFQSQLDNEQFF; CDR3nt: TGTGCCAGCAGCTTCCAATCCCAACTAGACAATGAGCAGTTCTTC; abundance: many; j_gene: TRBJ2-1; v_gene: TRBV7-8; d_gene: NA
CDR3aa: CASSAGVTYIGPGTYGYTF; CDR3nt: TGTGCCAGCAGTGCCGGAGTTACGTATATTGGACCCGGTACATATGGCTACACCTTC; abundance: many; j_gene: TRBJ1-2; v_gene: TRBV28; d_gene: NA
CDR3aa: CASTLGLASELFF; CDR3nt: TGCGCCAGTACGCTTGGCTTAGCATCGGAGCTGTTTTTT; abundance: many; j_gene: TRBJ2-2; v_gene: TRBV10-2; d_gene: NA
CDR3aa: CASSPGHGAYEQYF; CDR3nt: TGTGCCAGCTCACCAGGACACGGAGCCTACGAGCAGTACTTC; abundance: many; j_gene: TRBJ2-7; v_gene: TRBV18; d_gene: NA
CDR3aa: CASSDGTGNEQFF; CDR3nt: TGTGCCAGCAGCGATGGGACAGGGAATGAGCAGTTCTTC; abundance: many; j_gene: TRBJ2-1; v_gene: TRBV12-3/TRBV12-4; d_gene: TRBD1
CDR3aa: CASSTSPGESTEQFF; CDR3nt: TGCGCCAGCAGCACCAGCCCGGGAGAATCCACTGAGCAGTTCTTC; abundance: many; j_gene: TRBJ2-1; v_gene: TRBV5-1; d_gene: NA
CDR3aa: CSVESQGASYNEQFF; CDR3nt: TGCAGCGTTGAAAGTCAGGGGGCCTCCTACAATGAGCAGTTCTTC; abundance: NA; j_gene: TRBJ2-1; v_gene: TRBV29-1; d_gene: TRBD1
CDR3aa: CASSGTGGPNEKLFF; CDR3nt: TGTGCCAGCAGCGGAACAGGGGGTCCTAATGAAAAACTGTTTTTT; abundance: many; j_gene: TRBJ1-4; v_gene: TRBV5-5; d_gene: TRBD1
CDR3aa: CASSLGGNQETQYF; CDR3nt: TGTGCCAGTAGTCTCGGGGGTAACCAAGAGACCCAGTACTTC; abundance: few; j_gene: TRBJ2-5; v_gene: TRBV19; d_gene: NA
CDR3aa: CSVGTGVHEQYF; CDR3nt: TGCAGCGTGGGGACAGGGGTCCACGAGCAGTACTTC; abundance: NA; j_gene: TRBJ2-7; v_gene: TRBV29-1; d_gene: TRBD1
CDR3aa: CASSYDGTVTEAFF; CDR3nt: TGTGCCAGCAGCTATGACGGGACAGTTACTGAAGCTTTCTTT; abundance: NA; j_gene: TRBJ1-1; v_gene: TRBV5-5; d_gene: TRBD1
CDR3aa: CASSLARQIWAYNEQFF; CDR3nt: TGCGCCAGCAGCTTGGCTCGACAGATATGGGCCTACAATGAGCAGTTCTTC; abundance: many; j_gene: TRBJ2-1; v_gene: TRBV5-1; d_gene: NA
CDR3aa: CASSYSGLRGGYNEQFF; CDR3nt: TGTGCCAGCAGTTACTCAGGTCTGCGGGGGGGATACAATGAGCAGTTCTTC; abundance: few; j_gene: TRBJ2-1; v_gene: TRBV6-5; d_gene: TRBD2
CDR3aa: CASSQGGETAPYEQYF; CDR3nt: TGTGCCAGCAGCCAAGGGGGGGAGACAGCCCCATACGAGCAGTACTTC; abundance: NA; j_gene: TRBJ2-7; v_gene: TRBV3-1; d_gene: NA
CDR3aa: CASSLPGTVNEAFF; CDR3nt: TGTGCCAGCTCCCTTCCCGGGACAGTTAATGAAGCTTTCTTT; abundance: NA; j_gene: TRBJ1-1; v_gene: TRBV18; d_gene: TRBD1
CDR3aa: CASSPQGEWNEQFF; CDR3nt: TGTGCCAGCAGCCCCCAGGGCGAGTGGAATGAGCAGTTCTTC; abundance: NA; j_gene: TRBJ2-1; v_gene: TRBV5-4; d_gene: NA
CDR3aa: CSVELGRGLREAFF; CDR3nt: TGCAGCGTTGAATTAGGCAGGGGACTGAGGGAAGCTTTCTTT; abundance: NA; j_gene: TRBJ1-1; v_gene: TRBV29-1; d_gene: NA
CDR3aa: CSVIDSHRQSFVSYNEQFF; CDR3nt: TGCAGCGTCATAGACAGTCACCGTCAATCCTTCGTATCCTACAATGAGCAGTTCTTC; abundance: few; j_gene: TRBJ2-1; v_gene: TRBV29-1; d_gene: NA
CDR3aa: CASSYRLAGNYEQYF; CDR3nt: TGCGCCAGCAGCTATAGACTAGCGGGAAACTACGAGCAGTACTTC; abundance: many; j_gene: TRBJ2-7; v_gene: TRBV5-1; d_gene: TRBD2
CDR3aa: CSATPGGPTYEQYF; CDR3nt: TGCAGTGCTACGCCGGGAGGGCCTACTTACGAGCAGTACTTC; abundance: many; j_gene: TRBJ2-7; v_gene: TRBV20-1; d_gene: TRBD2
CDR3aa: CSARRRESGEQYF; CDR3nt: TGCAGTGCTAGGAGGCGGGAGTCTGGGGAGCAGTACTTC; abundance: many; j_gene: TRBJ2-7; v_gene: TRBV20-1; d_gene: TRBD2
CDR3aa: CASSPTSVHTDTQYF; CDR3nt: TGTGCCAGCAGCCCGACTAGTGTGCACACAGATACGCAGTATTTT; abundance: many; j_gene: TRBJ2-3; v_gene: TRBV28; d_gene: NA
CDR3aa: CASSGGAPIYNEQFF; CDR3nt: TGTGCCAGCAGCGGTGGGGCCCCCATCTACAATGAGCAGTTCTTC; abundance: many; j_gene: TRBJ2-1; v_gene: TRBV11-2; d_gene: NA
CDR3aa: CASRMGDEKLFF; CDR3nt: TGTGCCAGTAGGATGGGGGATGAAAAACTGTTTTTT; abundance: many; j_gene: TRBJ1-4; v_gene: TRBV19; d_gene: NA
CDR3aa: CASSLDLAGAYEQYF; CDR3nt: TGTGCCAGCAGCTTAGACCTAGCGGGAGCCTACGAGCAGTACTTC; abundance: many; j_gene: TRBJ2-7; v_gene: TRBV7-9; d_gene: TRBD2
CDR3aa: CASSFLGQGAYNEQFF; CDR3nt: TGTGCCAGCAGTTTTTTGGGGCAGGGGGCCTACAATGAGCAGTTCTTC; abundance: NA; j_gene: TRBJ2-1; v_gene: TRBV12-3/TRBV12-4; d_gene: TRBD1
CDR3aa: CSARDPLNTEAFF; CDR3nt: TGCAGTGCTAGAGACCCCTTGAACACTGAAGCTTTCTTT; abundance: many; j_gene: TRBJ1-1; v_gene: TRBV20-1; d_gene: NA
CDR3aa: CASSPTNGQGGAFF; CDR3nt: TGCGCCAGCAGCCCTACGAATGGACAGGGGGGAGCTTTCTTT; abundance: many; j_gene: TRBJ1-1; v_gene: TRBV5-1; d_gene: TRBD1
CDR3aa: CASSLGRGRSYEQYF; CDR3nt: TGTGCCAGCAGTTTAGGCAGGGGGAGATCCTACGAGCAGTACTTC; abundance: few; j_gene: TRBJ2-7; v_gene: TRBV12-3/TRBV12-4; d_gene: TRBD1
CDR3aa: CASSPTLPGLLYNEQFF; CDR3nt: TGTGCCAGCAGCCCCACCCTCCCGGGACTACTATACAATGAGCAGTTCTTC; abundance: many; j_gene: TRBJ2-1; v_gene: TRBV11-3; d_gene: TRBD2
CDR3aa: CASSKSGRSRDTQYF; CDR3nt: TGTGCCAGCAGCAAAAGCGGGAGAAGTAGGGATACGCAGTATTTT; abundance: many; j_gene: TRBJ2-3; v_gene: TRBV7-8; d_gene: TRBD2
CDR3aa: CASSLDYRGTEAFF; CDR3nt: TGTGCCAGCAGTTTAGATTATCGAGGGACTGAAGCTTTCTTT; abundance: many; j_gene: TRBJ1-1; v_gene: TRBV12-3/TRBV12-4; d_gene: NA
CDR3aa: CATSERGTGVFQPQHF; CDR3nt: TGTGCCACCAGTGAGAGGGGGACAGGGGTTTTTCAGCCCCAGCATTTT; abundance: many; j_gene: TRBJ1-5; v_gene: TRBV24-1; d_gene: TRBD1
CDR3aa: CASSPPGPPYEQYF; CDR3nt: TGCGCCAGCAGCCCCCCTGGGCCTCCCTACGAGCAGTACTTC; abundance: few; j_gene: TRBJ2-7; v_gene: TRBV5-1; d_gene: NA
CDR3aa: CASSLTGGTGTDTQYF; CDR3nt: TGCGCCAGCAGCCTTACGGGCGGAACGGGAACGGATACGCAGTATTTT; abundance: many; j_gene: TRBJ2-3; v_gene: TRBV5-1; d_gene: NA
CDR3aa: CASSFDSPMNTEAFF; CDR3nt: TGCGCCAGCAGCTTTGACAGTCCCATGAACACTGAAGCTTTCTTT; abundance: few; j_gene: TRBJ1-1; v_gene: TRBV5-1; d_gene: NA
CDR3aa: CASRETGVGYTF; CDR3nt: TGTGCCAGCAGGGAGACAGGGGTCGGCTACACCTTC; abundance: few; j_gene: TRBJ1-2; v_gene: TRBV25-1; d_gene: TRBD1